This is a list of T cell receptor beta chains from one sample in a study of blood T cell repertoires in COVID-19. Sequenced by immunoSEQ multiplex PCR; TCRdb stores in-frame clones only, minus some. Here the sample spans roughly 120,000 clones, around 90% being singletons. Sequencing was performed on peripheral blood. The receptor set was obtained from a man between 60 and 70 years old with COVID-19, enrolled during active disease. Both conserved end residues are part of each CDR3. D genes are given only for firm matches. Clone size is shown for a subset of rows, as once, few, many or a class of expanded clone.

NA TRBJ2-3 TRBV4-3 TRBD1 TGCGCCAGCAGCCAATCGACAGGGCCCTCTAGCACAGATACGCAGTATTTT CASSQSTGPSSTDTQYF
NA TRBJ1-2 TRBV28 TRBD1 TGTGCCAGCAGTCCAGGGACAGGGATGAGCTATGGCTACACCTTC CASSPGTGMSYGYTF
NA TRBJ1-4 TRBV29-1 NA TGCAGCGTTGTGGGGAGGGGTGAAAAACTGTTTTTT CSVVGRGEKLFF
NA TRBJ1-6 TRBV3-1/TRBV3-2 TRBD1 TGTGCCAGCGGTCAGGACAGGCTCGACTCACCCCTCCACTTT CASGQDRLDSPLHF
NA TRBJ2-1 TRBV3-1/TRBV3-2 NA TGTGCCAGCAGCCAAGCGCCGACAGATGAGCAGTTCTTC CASSQAPTDEQFF
NA TRBJ2-3 TRBV25-1 TRBD2 TGTGCCACCACTAGCGGTCCAGATACGCAGTATTTT CATTSGPDTQYF
NA TRBJ2-1 TRBV6-4 TRBD1 TGTGCCAGCAGTGGAACAGGGGGCTCCTACAATGAGCAGTTCTTC CASSGTGGSYNEQFF
NA TRBJ1-2 TRBV18 TRBD1 TGTGCCAGCTCACCGAATTACGTTCGGACAGGGGGCTTCTATGGCTACACCTTC CASSPNYVRTGGFYGYTF
NA TRBJ1-5 TRBV3-1/TRBV3-2 NA TGTGCCAGCAGCCAAGATGGGACACTAAATCAGCCCCAGCATTTT CASSQDGTLNQPQHF
medium-sized TRBJ1-5 TRBV16 NA TGTGCCATCGGCTTGGGGGCGACAGGTCAGCCCCAGCATTTT CAIGLGATGQPQHF
NA TRBJ1-1 TRBV3-1/TRBV3-2 TRBD1 TGTGCCAGCAGCCAGATACAGGGGGCATTGGCCACTGAAGCTTTCTTT CASSQIQGALATEAFF
once TRBJ2-1 TRBV19 NA TGTGCCAGTAGTATGGGTGGGGCTAACGACAATGAGCAGTTCTTC CASSMGGANDNEQFF
NA TRBJ2-1 TRBV24-1 TRBD2 TGTGCCACCAGTGATTGGACTAGCGGGTTAGGCAATGAGCAGTTCTTC CATSDWTSGLGNEQFF
NA TRBJ1-1 TRBV14 TRBD1 TGTGCCAGCAGCCCACCCGGGACAGGGGTAACTGAAGCTTTCTTT CASSPPGTGVTEAFF
few TRBJ2-7 TRBV28 NA TGTGCCAGCAGTTTATATAGCGGCTCAGATGGCGAGCAGTACTTC CASSLYSGSDGEQYF
NA TRBJ2-2 TRBV18 NA TGTGCCAGTATCGTGACAGGAGGATTCGGCGGGGAGCTGTTTTTT CASIVTGGFGGELFF
NA TRBJ1-5 TRBV7-8 TRBD1 TGTGCCAGCAGCTCCGGGCTCACAGGGGGCGATCAGCCCCAGCATTTT CASSSGLTGGDQPQHF
NA TRBJ2-3 TRBV5-3 TRBD2 TGTGCCAGAAGCTTGGGAGGTGGAGCGGGAGGGCCGGAAGATACGCAGTATTTT CARSLGGGAGGPEDTQYF
NA TRBJ2-1 TRBV19 NA TGTGCCAGTAGTATCAAGGGCGGGTCCTACAATGAGCAGTTCTTC CASSIKGGSYNEQFF
NA TRBJ2-1 TRBV6-5 TRBD1 TGTGCCAGCGAAGGACAGGCGGGTTTCAATGAGCAGTTCTTC CASEGQAGFNEQFF
NA TRBJ2-5 TRBV9 TRBD2 TGTGCCAGCAGCGCACTAGCGATACAAGAGACCCAGTACTTC CASSALAIQETQYF
NA TRBJ2-7 TRBV5-3 TRBD2 TGTGCCAGAATCCATCAAAGGACTAGCGGGACCTACGAGCAGTACTTC CARIHQRTSGTYEQYF
NA TRBJ1-1 TRBV12-5 NA TGTGCTAGTGTAATAGACAGAAACACTGAAGCTTTCTTT CASVIDRNTEAFF
once TRBJ2-3 TRBV3-1/TRBV3-2 NA TGTGCCAGCAGCCAAGATCGAAGCGGTACGCAGTATTTT CASSQDRSGTQYF
NA TRBJ1-6 TRBV5-6 NA TGTGCCAGCAGCTTCTTAGAGGTCAGCTCACCCCTCCACTTT CASSFLEVSSPLHF
NA TRBJ2-1 TRBV12-3/TRBV12-4 TRBD1 TGTGCCAGCAGTACGGACAGGGGCAATGAGCAGTTCTTC CASSTDRGNEQFF
NA TRBJ2-7 TRBV11-3 NA TGTGCCAGCAGGGGCCTTACCTACGAGCAGTACTTC CASRGLTYEQYF
NA TRBJ1-4 TRBV30 NA TGTGCCTGGAGCGACGACAGGTATGATGAAAAACTGTTTTTT CAWSDDRYDEKLFF
NA TRBJ1-2 TRBV9 TRBD1 TGTGCCAGCAGTGAGAACAGGGACAGAAACTATGGCTACACCTTC CASSENRDRNYGYTF
once TRBJ2-5 TRBV6-2/TRBV6-3 NA TGTGCCAGCAGCTCCCGGACAGGCAGGGGGGTGGCCCAGTACTTC CASSSRTGRGVAQYF
few TRBJ2-2 TRBV5-8 NA TGTGCCAGCAGCCTCGGGTCACCCGGGGAGCTGTTTTTT CASSLGSPGELFF
NA TRBJ1-6 TRBV3-1/TRBV3-2 NA TGTGCCAGCAGCCTCGGGGTAGGGATCAATTCACCCCTCCACTTT CASSLGVGINSPLHF
NA TRBJ2-3 TRBV7-9 NA TGTGCCAGCAGCAAACTAGGGAGATTGGGGTCTACCACAGATACGCAGTATTTT CASSKLGRLGSTTDTQYF
NA TRBJ2-1 TRBV27 TRBD1 TGTGCCAGCCATCCTCCGGGACAGGGGCTCCCTTACAATGAGCAGTTCTTC CASHPPGQGLPYNEQFF
NA TRBJ2-2 TRBV9 TRBD1 TGTGCCAGCAGACGACAGGGGTCCACCGGGGAGCTGTTTTTT CASRRQGSTGELFF
NA TRBJ2-5 TRBV10-3 TRBD2 TGTGCCATCAGTGAACTAGCGGGAGGAGGGGAGACCCAGTACTTC CAISELAGGGETQYF
NA TRBJ2-2 TRBV11-2 NA TGTGCCAGCAGAGCGGGTTGGGGTCCCGGGGAGCTGTTTTTT CASRAGWGPGELFF
NA TRBJ2-1 TRBV4-1 TRBD2 TGCGCCAGCAGCCACCCCTTGGGTTCACCAGAGGTAGGGACTAGCGGCAATGAGCAGTTCTTC CASSHPLGSPEVGTSGNEQFF
NA TRBJ1-1 TRBV20-1 TRBD1 TGCAGTGCTAGTACCAGACAGGGTAGTACTGAAGCTTTCTTT CSASTRQGSTEAFF
NA TRBJ2-5 TRBV5-1 TRBD1 TGCGCCAGCAGCCGAGCGACAGGGGAAGAGACCCAGTACTTC CASSRATGEETQYF
NA TRBJ1-1 TRBV6-8 TRBD1 TGTGCCAGCAGGAACCGGGACAGGGGATCGGAAGCTTTCTTT CASRNRDRGSEAFF
NA TRBJ1-3 TRBV11-2 NA TGTGCCAGCAGCTTATCCCTTGGGCCTGGAAACACCATATATTTT CASSLSLGPGNTIYF
NA TRBJ2-1 TRBV9 NA TGTGCCAGCAGCGTCCCAACTACCTCCAATGAGCAGTTCTTC CASSVPTTSNEQFF
NA TRBJ1-3 TRBV14 NA TGTGCCAGCAGCCACCTAGACAGTGATCCTGGAAACACCATATATTTT CASSHLDSDPGNTIYF
NA TRBJ1-1 TRBV29-1 NA TGCAGCGCGCAGGTCACCGGGGAGAACACTGAAGCTTTCTTT CSAQVTGENTEAFF
NA TRBJ1-6 TRBV10-3 NA TGTGCCATTGCCCGGGGAGAGGATAATTCACCCCTCCACTTT CAIARGEDNSPLHF
NA TRBJ2-1 TRBV28 TRBD2 TGTGCCAGCAAGGGGAGGGTCTACAATGAGCAGTTCTTC CASKGRVYNEQFF
NA TRBJ2-7 TRBV6-5 NA TGTGCCAGCAGTTACTCGGGGGCGGGCGAGCAGTACTTC CASSYSGAGEQYF
NA TRBJ2-7 TRBV7-6 TRBD1 TGTGCCAGCAGCTCCCAGGACAGGGGGGACACCTACGAGCAGTACTTC CASSSQDRGDTYEQYF
NA TRBJ1-1 TRBV4-1 TRBD1 TGCGCCAGCAGCCAAGTCGGGAGGACAGGGGCAACCGAAGCTTTCTTT CASSQVGRTGATEAFF
NA TRBJ2-5 TRBV29-1 NA TGCAGCGTGGGGGGGGGCGGAGAGACCCAGTACTTC CSVGGGGETQYF
NA TRBJ2-5 TRBV6-5 NA TGTGCCAGCAGTTCGCGAACAGGGTCTTTAGAGACCCAGTACTTC CASSSRTGSLETQYF
NA TRBJ2-2 TRBV7-2 TRBD2 TGTGCCAGCAGACTAGCGGGAAACACCGGGGAGCTGTTTTTT CASRLAGNTGELFF